The table lists the clone carrying this T cell receptor (beta chain) with a count of one. The antigen remains undetermined. This sample is part of a study of T cell responses to AZD1222 COVID-19 vaccine. The wider study: Second-dose schedules of about 4 or about 12 weeks were combined.

Study results and limitations: Only 5 or 6 people who got AZD1222 tested seropositive at baseline. Two doses of AZD1222 preceded a rise in Spike-specific TCR breadth and depth.

The CDR3 is made up of 14 amino acids. Germline V gene sequence: CDR1 SQVTM, CDR2 ANQGSEA. V was clipped by 4 bases and J by 4 bases, with 17 bases between them. The assay was immunoSEQ multiplex PCR, and TCRdb's table has in-frame clones only and misses some. This table holds more than 150,000 clones, 75% to 90% found once. The V and J genes are TRBV29-1 and TRBJ2-7; D may correspond to TRBD1 or TRBD2 (6 bases each). The receptor comes from an adult in good health. The sample consisted of peripheral blood, taken on day 0 of AZD1222 vaccination. The CDR3 DNA reads as TGCAGCGTTGGGGGGGCAGGGGTCCTGTACGAGCAGTACTTC. Residues: CSVGGAGVLYEQYF.